This paragraph covers one TCR beta chain sequence. Its antigen remains unidentified. These data belong to a study of molecular identifiers for immune sequencing clone quantification. Study results and caveats: Highly expanded clone sizes could end up underestimated if a barcode were shared by identical TCR molecules.

TCRdb processed the PCR reads anew with MiXCR; each CDR3 protein has one entry. Here the sample spans around 460,000 distinct CDR3 sequences, about 22% being singletons. V dropped 4 bases and J dropped 11 bases, with 19 bases sitting between them. The germline V gene encodes CDR1 SGHNT and CDR2 YENEEA. This CDR3 has 14 amino acids. Sequencing was performed on naive CD8+ T cells from blood, with Jurkat cell RNA spiked in. Subset denoted: FACS-sorted CD8+CD4-CCR7+CD45RA+ naive T cells. V usage is TRBV11-3 and J usage is TRBJ2-3; D not resolved. The clonotype was recovered from a human donor in good health. Some libraries in this study had Jurkat cell RNA spiked in. The CDR3 sequence is CASSSSGRGVEQYF. CDR3 sequence (DNA): TGTGCCAGCAGCTCGAGTGGCCGTGGAGTTGAGCAGTATTTT.